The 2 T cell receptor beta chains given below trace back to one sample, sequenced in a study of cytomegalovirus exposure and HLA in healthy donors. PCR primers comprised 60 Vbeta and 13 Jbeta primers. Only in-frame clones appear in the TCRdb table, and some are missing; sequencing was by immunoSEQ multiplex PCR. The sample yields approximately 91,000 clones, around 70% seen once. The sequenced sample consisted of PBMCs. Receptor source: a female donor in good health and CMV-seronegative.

The CDR3 bases are TGTGCCTGGAAAACGGACAGGGTGAGATCTGGGGCCAACGTCCTGACTTTC. Translation: CAWKTDRVRSGANVLTF. The V gene is TRBV30, the J gene TRBJ2-6, with 8 bases identical to TRBD1. Germline V gives CDR1 GTSNPN, CDR2 SVGIG (reference sequence). Trimming at V came to 4 bases and at J to 1 base, leaving 9 bases not matched to a gene. The length of the CDR3 is 17 residues. Drawing the rest from reference TRBV30 and TRBJ2-6, the complete variable domain is SQTIHQWPATLVQPVGSPLSLECTVEGTSNPNLYWYRQAAGRGLQLLFYSVGIGQISSEVPQNLSASRPQDRQFILSSKKLLLSDSGFYLCAWKTDRVRSGANVLTFGAGSRLTVL.

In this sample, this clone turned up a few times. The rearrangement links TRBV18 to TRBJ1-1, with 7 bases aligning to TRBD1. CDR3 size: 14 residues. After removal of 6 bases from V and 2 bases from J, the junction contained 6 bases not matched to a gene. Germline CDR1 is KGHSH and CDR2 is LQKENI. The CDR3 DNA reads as TGTGCCAGCTCCTTGACAGGGAGTAACACTGAAGCTTTCTTT. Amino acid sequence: CASSLTGSNTEAFF. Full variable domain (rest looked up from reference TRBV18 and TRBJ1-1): NAGVMQNPRHLVRRRGQEARLRCSPMKGHSHVYWYRQLPEEGLKFMVYLQKENIIDESGMPKERFSAEFPKEGPSILRIQQVVRGDSAAYFCASSLTGSNTEAFFGQGTRLTVV.